The 7 T cell receptor beta chains listed next were all sequenced from one sample in a study of blood T cell repertoires in COVID-19 (TCRdb year 2020). Library method: the immunoSEQ multiplex PCR assay. As stored in TCRdb, this immuneACCESS dataset retains in-frame rearrangements with V and J assigned. A fraction of the clones does not appear; measured against another copy, unresolved V genes explain less than half of the discrepancy, and the remainder lacks a known reason. The sample table records about 83,000 clones; around 86% of these occur just once. Around 7.3% of the sample comes from the top ten. The sequencing sample was made of peripheral blood. These receptors were collected from a man older than 75 with active or convalescent COVID-19.

This chain links TRBV9 with TRBJ2-1, with 7 bases that match TRBD2. The V segment lost 3 bases and the J segment 7 bases; nucleotides outside the gene matches: 10. The CDR3 consists of 15 residues. Per the germline V gene, CDR1 is SGDLS and CDR2 is YYNGEE. CDR3 in DNA: TGTGCCAGCAGCGAGACTAGCCTGCTTTTGAATGAGCAGTTCTTC. Its protein product is CASSETSLLLNEQFF.

J is TRBJ1-2 and V is TRBV19; tentative D call: TRBD1 (6 bases). Trimming cost V 4 bases and J 5 bases, with 8 bases left between them. Germline V lookup: CDR1 LNHDA, CDR2 SQIVND (reference sequence). The CDR3 runs to 12 residues. For the CDR3, the DNA is TGTGCCAGTAGTAGAGGACAGTATGGCTACACCTTC. Its translation is CASSRGQYGYTF. Based on the CDR3 plus reference TRBV19 and TRBJ1-2, the full variable domain is DGGITQSPKYLFRKEGQNVTLSCEQNLNHDAMYWYRQDPGQGLRLIYYSQIVNDFQKGDIAEGYSVSREKKESFPLTVTSAQKNPTAFYLCASSRGQYGYTFGSGTRLTVV.

This chain joins TRBV19 and TRBJ2-3; a possible D gene is TRBD1 (6 bases). The CDR3 is made up of 14 amino acids. The germline CDR1 and CDR2 sequences are LNHDA and SQIVND (reference sequence). V lost 11 bases and J 0 bases, leaving 15 bases between the germline ends. The CDR3 reads CASGRTDSTDTQYF. The CDR3 region has the DNA TGTGCCTCGGGCCGGACAGACAGCACAGATACGCAGTATTTT.

The chain recombines TRBV5-4 with TRBJ2-1; 8 bases line up with TRBD1. This CDR3 comprises 16 residues. The germline gives CDR1 SGHNT, CDR2 YYREEE (reference sequence). V trimming: 3 bases; J trimming: 7 bases; junction bases outside the gene matches: 12. CDR3 sequence: CASSSPRGQGMNEQFF. The CDR3 region has the DNA TGTGCCAGCAGCTCCCCCCGAGGACAGGGAATGAATGAGCAGTTCTTC.

The rearrangement uses TRBV7-6 and TRBJ2-3; TRBD2 matches 10 bases. The CDR3 consists of 16 residues. The junction had 9 bases not matched to a gene; V was cut back by 5 bases and J by 4 bases. Germline lookup yields CDR1 SGHVS and CDR2 FNYEAQ. CDR3 bases: TGTGCCAGCAGCCCACGGGCAGCGGGGGGGGCAGATACGCAGTATTTT. It encodes CASSPRAAGGADTQYF.

This chain connects TRBV11-3 to TRBJ1-3; 8 bases are shared with TRBD1. V was pared by 2 bases and J by 8 bases, with 14 bases of the junction left unmatched. Germline CDR1 reads SGHNT; CDR2 reads YENEEA. The CDR3 contains 17 residues. In DNA form, the CDR3 reads TGTGCCAGCAGCTTACCCAGGGGGCTGGATGGAAGCTACACCATATATTTT. This sequence encodes CASSLPRGLDGSYTIYF.

This clone was counted between two and nine times. The chain couples TRBV6-5 to TRBJ1-4; D is undetermined. The CDR3 runs to 15 residues. In germline, CDR1 is MNHEY, CDR2 SVGAGI. V was trimmed by 2 bases and J by 6 bases, leaving 13 bases between them. The DNA for the CDR3 is TGTGCCAGCAGTTACGGTCGGAGCCCCTATGAAAAACTGTTTTTT. Translation: CASSYGRSPYEKLFF.